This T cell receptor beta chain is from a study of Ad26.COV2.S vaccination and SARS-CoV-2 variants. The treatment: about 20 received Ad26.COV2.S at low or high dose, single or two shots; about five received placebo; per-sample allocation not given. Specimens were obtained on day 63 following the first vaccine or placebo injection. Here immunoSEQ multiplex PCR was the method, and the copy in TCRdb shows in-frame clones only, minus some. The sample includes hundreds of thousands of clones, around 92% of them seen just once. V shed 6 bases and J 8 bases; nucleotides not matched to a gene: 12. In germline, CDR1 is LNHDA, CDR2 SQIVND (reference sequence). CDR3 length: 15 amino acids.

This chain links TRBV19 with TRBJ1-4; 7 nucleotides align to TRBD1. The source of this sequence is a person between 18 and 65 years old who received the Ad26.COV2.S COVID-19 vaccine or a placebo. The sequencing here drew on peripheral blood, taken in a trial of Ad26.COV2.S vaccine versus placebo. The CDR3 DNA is TGTGCCAGTAGCCCCACCGAGACAGGGTACGAAAAACTGTTTTTT. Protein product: CASSPTETGYEKLFF.